This paragraph reports one TCR beta chain. Looked up from germline, CDR1 is SGHTA and CDR2 is FQGNSA. This CDR3 is 13 amino acids long. V gave up 1 base and J gave up 1 base, with 4 bases separating them. Original methodology: Estimated nucleated cell counts came from reference gene primer amplification. TCRdb's copy holds only in-frame clones and misses some; the assay was immunoSEQ multiplex PCR. Clone size and V and J calls were adopted from that table, with D and trimming inferred from the DNA. The sample has a few hundred thousand clones; approximately 89% are singletons. The data were obtained in a study of blood T cell repertoires in COVID-19. As for the study in general: Sites in the United States, Italy and Spain provided acute and convalescent COVID-19 samples.

The chain joins TRBV7-2 to TRBJ1-1; no clear D gene. Sequencing was performed on peripheral blood. This clonotype was sampled from a woman aged 55-69 years with acute or convalescent COVID-19. This chain's CDR3 is CASSLGANTEAFF. The CDR3 DNA sequence: TGTGCCAGCAGCTTAGGAGCGAACACTGAAGCTTTCTTT.